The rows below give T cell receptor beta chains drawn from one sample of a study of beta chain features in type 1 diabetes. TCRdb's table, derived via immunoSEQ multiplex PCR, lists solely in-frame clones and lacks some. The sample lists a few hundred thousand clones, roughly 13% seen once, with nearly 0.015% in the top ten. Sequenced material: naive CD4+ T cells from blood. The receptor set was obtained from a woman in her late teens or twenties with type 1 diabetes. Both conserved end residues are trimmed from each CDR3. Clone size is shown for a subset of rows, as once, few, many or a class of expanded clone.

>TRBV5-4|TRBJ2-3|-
ASSQSNSGMDTQY
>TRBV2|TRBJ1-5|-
ARPGRRSNQPQH
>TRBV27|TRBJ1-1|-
ASRDVGSTEAF
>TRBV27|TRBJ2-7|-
ASSSLGAGSYEQY
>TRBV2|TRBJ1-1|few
ASTRQMTEAF
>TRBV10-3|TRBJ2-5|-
AIKSAGQETQY
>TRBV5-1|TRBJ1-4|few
ASSIGTGHEKLF
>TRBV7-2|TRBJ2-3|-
ASSSGLREDGTDTQY
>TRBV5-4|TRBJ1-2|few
ASSLLLLGQTPVYGYT
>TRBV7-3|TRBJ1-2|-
ASSASGTDNYGYT
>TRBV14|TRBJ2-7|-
ASSQGQAYEQY
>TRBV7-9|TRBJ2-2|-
ASSLQQGPLVEELF
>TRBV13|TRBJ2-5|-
ASSLVRETQY
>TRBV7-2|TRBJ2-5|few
ASRPGLAGAQYDGTQY
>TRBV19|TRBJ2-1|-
ASSAIGTSGYNEQF
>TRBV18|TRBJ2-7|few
ASSPGAGGGTYEQY
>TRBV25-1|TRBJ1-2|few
ASSDRNYGYT
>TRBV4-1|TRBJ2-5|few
ASSQEISRRGSAQY
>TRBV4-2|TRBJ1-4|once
ASSLVASGHKEKLF
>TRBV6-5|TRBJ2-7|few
ASSYGAGREQY
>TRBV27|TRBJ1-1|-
ASSFQYGSSTEAF
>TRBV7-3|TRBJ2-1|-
ASSSGLAGYEQF
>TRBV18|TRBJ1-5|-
ASSPPNDAGNQPQH
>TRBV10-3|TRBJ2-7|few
AISDLRRQY
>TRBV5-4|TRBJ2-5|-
ASSRGSSGRAGQETQY
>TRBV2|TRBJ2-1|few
ASSVDRYTYNEQF